Listed here are 10 T cell receptor beta chains from one sample, sequenced in a study of low-dose radiotherapy and immunotherapy resistance in tumors. TRAV- and TRBV-specific primers were used for first-strand cDNA, which covered alpha and beta chains. PCR amplification of the TCRs was performed with Phusion for 15 to 25 PCR cycles, and it relied on a constant-region primer together with a V-primer adapter. TCRdb fed the reads into MiXCR, producing one record per CDR3 protein. The data show approximately 70,000 distinct CDR3 sequences, around 31% seen once. Time point of the sample: before trial treatment. The sequenced sample was PBMCs, obtained before treatment. These TCRs come from a female donor with ovarian cancer.

Regarding this clonotype: A far larger clone lies a single base away; this is likely a read error. The rearrangement joins TRBV6-1 to TRBJ2-2; D is uncertain. The CDR3 is 14 amino acids. From germline, CDR1 is MNHNS and CDR2 SASEGT. V was pared by 6 bases and J by 1 base, with 9 bases between. CDR3 amino acids: CASRIIRNTGELFF. The CDR3 nucleotides are TGTGCCAGCAGAATCATACGGAACACCGGGGAGCTGTTTTTT.

This sequence joins TRBV12-3 or TRBV12-4 and TRBJ1-5; 8 nucleotides agree with TRBD1. Trimming at V came to 2 bases and at J to 11 bases, leaving 8 bases not matched to a gene. The CDR3 contains 14 residues. The CDR3: CASSLRQGSSAQHF. Written as DNA, the CDR3 is TGTGCCAGCAGTTTACGACAGGGGTCTTCGGCCCAGCATTTT.

This clonotype was detected ten times or more. The chain recombines TRBV7-3 with TRBJ2-3; 8 nucleotides align to TRBD2. The CDR3 sequence is 16 residues long. Per germline, CDR1 SGHTA and CDR2 FQGTGA. Unmatched junction bases numbered 4, after V lost 2 bases and J lost 0 bases. The DNA for the CDR3 is TGTGCCAGCAGCTTACTAGGCGGGGGGAGCACAGATACGCAGTATTTT. Amino acid sequence: CASSLLGGGSTDTQYF.

The CDR3: CASSLQGQSPLHF. In nucleotides, the CDR3 is TGTGCCAGCAGCTTGCAGGGCCAGTCACCCCTCCACTTT. The chain is built from TRBV7-9 and TRBJ1-6; D is perhaps TRBD1 (5 bases). This CDR3 has 13 amino acids. CDR1 and CDR2 from the germline V gene are SEHNR and FQNEAQ (reference sequence). V was shortened by 3 bases and J by 10 bases, with 10 bases between the two germline ends. Looking up the rest from reference TRBV7-9 and TRBJ1-6 gives the full variable domain: DTGVSQNPRHKITKRGQNVTFRCDPISEHNRLYWYRQTLGQGPEFLTYFQNEAQLEKSRLLSDRFSAERPKGSFSTLEIQRTEQGDSAMYLCASSLQGQSPLHFGNGTRLTVT.

The chain joins TRBV30 to TRBJ2-7; TRBD1 aligns across 11 bases. Trimming took 3 bases from V and 5 from J; bases not matched to a gene: 6. Germline lookup yields CDR1 GTSNPN and CDR2 SVGIG (reference sequence). The CDR3 is made up of 14 amino acids. CDR3 nucleotide sequence: TGTGCCTGGAGACCGGGACAGGGGGGCCACGAGCAGTACTTC. This translates into CAWRPGQGGHEQYF. Variable domain in full (rest from reference TRBV30 and TRBJ2-7): SQTIHQWPATLVQPVGSPLSLECTVEGTSNPNLYWYRQAAGRGLQLLFYSVGIGQISSEVPQNLSASRPQDRQFILSSKKLLLSDSGFYLCAWRPGQGGHEQYFGPGTRLTVT.

The chain employs TRBV28 and TRBJ2-3; TRBD2 might be the D (5 bases). Germline assignment: CDR1 MDHEN and CDR2 SYDVKM. CDR3 length: 13 residues. The germline V and J ends were trimmed by 5 bases and 3 bases, with 9 bases remaining between them. CDR3 sequence: CASSSGLTDTQYF. The CDR3 coding sequence is TGTGCCAGCAGTAGCGGCCTTACAGATACGCAGTATTTT.

Many counts were recorded for this clonotype. The chain joins TRBV6-5 to TRBJ1-3, with D unclear. CDR3 length equals 13 residues. Trimming removed 6 bases at V and 4 bases at J, with 10 bases between. Germline loops: CDR1 MNHEY, CDR2 SVGAGI. CDR3 nucleotide sequence: TGTGCCAGCAGCCGCACTTCAGGAAACACCATATATTTT. Protein product: CASSRTSGNTIYF.

This clonotype was picked up many times. The chain recombines TRBV7-9 with TRBJ1-5, with a possible D match to TRBD1 (5 bases). Germline-derived CDR1 and CDR2 are SEHNR and FQNEAQ (reference sequence). Trimming removed 6 bases from V and 9 bases from J, with 15 bases in between. The CDR3 has 13 amino acids. CDR3 region: CASSLLAGGPQHF. CDR3 nucleotide sequence: TGTGCCAGCAGTTTGTTAGCGGGGGGGCCCCAGCATTTT.

This clonotype appeared a few times. The chain employs TRBV9 and TRBJ2-7, with 8 bases lining up with TRBD1. CDR1 is SGDLS, CDR2 YYNGEE, per germline. V was pared by 0 bases and J by 2 bases, with 7 bases of the junction left unmatched. The length of the CDR3 is 16 residues. CDR3 sequence (DNA): TGTGCCAGCAGCGTAGGGGCCGGGACAGGCCCCTACGAGCAGTACTTC. This sequence encodes CASSVGAGTGPYEQYF. The full variable domain, with the rest looked up from reference TRBV9 and TRBJ2-7, is DSGVTQTPKHLITATGQRVTLRCSPRSGDLSVYWYQQSLDQGLQFLIQYYNGEERAKGNILERFSAQQFPDLHSELNLSSLELGDSALYFCASSVGAGTGPYEQYFGPGTRLTVT.

V is TRBV9 and J is TRBJ2-1; 11 bases map to TRBD2. J gave up 6 bases and V 2 bases, and 7 bases lay outside the gene matches. CDR1 and CDR2 (germline): SGDLS, YYNGEE. The CDR3 loop spans 16 amino acids. Here the CDR3 reads CASSVSPTSGINEQFF. CDR3 DNA sequence: TGTGCCAGCAGCGTTAGCCCGACTAGCGGGATCAATGAGCAGTTCTTC.